Below are 19 T cell receptor beta chains sequenced from a single sample in a study of control samples from healthy donors and cancer patients. Using immunoSEQ multiplex PCR, the repertoire was profiled, and TCRdb retains in-frame clones only, with some absent. The repertoire includes some 71,000 clones, about nine tenths of them detected once, and approximately 5.5% sits in the top ten. Sequenced: PBMCs. The receptors stem from a man aged 55 to 70 with colorectal cancer.

This chain connects TRBV30 to TRBJ2-1; D unresolved. CDR3 length: 12 amino acids. The V end was cut by 3 bases, the J end by 5 bases, with 8 bases between. The germline V gene has CDR1 GTSNPN and CDR2 SVGIG (reference sequence). The CDR3 is CAWRVRDNEQFF. In DNA, the CDR3 is TGTGCCTGGAGGGTCAGAGACAATGAGCAGTTCTTC.

The chain employs TRBV24-1 and TRBJ2-3; TRBD2 agrees at 13 bases. CDR1 is KGHDR, CDR2 SFDVKD, per germline. The CDR3 runs 18 residues. With V trimmed by 4 bases and J by 3 bases, 9 bases remained unmatched. CDR3 loop: CATSDTSGGALGTDTQYF. The CDR3 DNA is TGTGCCACCAGTGACACTAGCGGGGGGGCGTTAGGAACAGATACGCAGTATTTT.

The chain has TRBV28 and TRBJ1-5; D uncertain. The germline gives CDR1 MDHEN, CDR2 SYDVKM. The CDR3 is made up of 18 amino acids. V gave up 2 bases and J gave up 11 bases, with 28 bases separating them. The chain's CDR3 is CASSLGQVRSGPRRAQHF. The CDR3 DNA reads as TGTGCCAGCAGTTTAGGGCAGGTGAGATCCGGGCCAAGGCGGGCCCAGCATTTT. The full variable domain, completed using reference TRBV28 and TRBJ1-5, is DVKVTQSSRYLVKRTGEKVFLECVQDMDHENMFWYRQDPGLGLRLIYFSYDVKMKEKGDIPEGYSVSREKKERFSLILESASTNQTSMYLCASSLGQVRSGPRRAQHFGDGTRLSIL.

J is TRBJ2-7 and V is TRBV19; D is perhaps TRBD2 (5 bases). V lost 5 bases, J lost 7 bases, and 24 bases lay in between. The CDR3 length is 16 residues. The V gene's germline CDR1 is LNHDA and CDR2 SQIVND (reference sequence). The CDR3: CASSLSGRGSPREQYF. CDR3 bases: TGTGCCAGTAGTCTTTCGGGCAGAGGGTCCCCTCGGGAGCAGTACTTC.

This clone has more than one count but fewer than ten. The rearrangement uses TRBV6-5 and TRBJ1-5, with a possible D match to TRBD1 (5 bases). The V gene's germline CDR1 is MNHEY and CDR2 SVGAGI. The CDR3 sequence is 13 residues long. Trimming took off 7 bases at V and 3 bases at J, with 10 bases between the two ends. CDR3 bases: TGTGCCAGCAATATCAGGGACAATCAGCCCCAGCATTTT. As protein: CASNIRDNQPQHF.

This sequence joins TRBV3-1 (or the pseudogene TRBV3-2) and TRBJ2-1, with 8 bases aligning to TRBD2. V shed 2 bases, J shed 4 bases, and the junction held 4 bases outside the gene matches. This CDR3 is 15 amino acids long. Germline loops: CDR1 LGHDT, CDR2 YNNKEL (reference sequence). The CDR3 region is CASSQPAGAYNEQFF. DNA for the CDR3: TGTGCCAGCAGCCAACCAGCGGGGGCATACAATGAGCAGTTCTTC.

CDR3 loop: CASTPGQGNYGYTF. The CDR3 nucleotides are TGCGCCAGCACTCCGGGACAGGGAAACTATGGCTACACCTTC. The chain employs TRBV10-2 and TRBJ1-2; TRBD1 matches 9 bases. In germline, CDR1 is WSHSY, CDR2 SAAADI. With V trimmed by 7 bases and J by 2 bases, 5 bases remained unmatched. The CDR3 spans 14 residues.

V gene TRBV6-5 combines with J gene TRBJ1-1; the D is unclear. Germline lookup yields CDR1 MNHEY and CDR2 SVGAGI. Trimming left V 8 bases short and J 8 bases short, with 15 bases between. The CDR3 contains 12 residues. The chain's CDR3 is CASGEWGSEAFF. The DNA for the CDR3 is TGTGCCAGCGGGGAGTGGGGATCCGAAGCTTTCTTT.

This rearrangement joins TRBV11-2 to TRBJ1-6; D remains ambiguous. The CDR3 covers 14 residues. With 5 bases removed from V and 5 bases from J, the gap between germline ends came to 10 bases. Germline CDR1 reads SGHAT; CDR2 reads FQNNGV. The CDR3 loop is CASSHGKDNSPLHF. CDR3 nucleotide sequence: TGTGCCAGCAGCCACGGGAAGGATAATTCACCCCTCCACTTT.

This chain uses TRBV3-1 (or the pseudogene TRBV3-2) with TRBJ2-7; D is perhaps TRBD1 (7 bases). Trimming pared 4 bases from V and 3 bases from J, leaving 19 bases between. There are 16 residues in the CDR3. Per germline, CDR1 LGHDT and CDR2 YNNKEL (reference sequence). The DNA of the CDR3 is TGTGCCAGCAGCCGGCGGGTGGCAGGGGGGATCTACGAGCAGTACTTC. Amino acids: CASSRRVAGGIYEQYF.

This clone was counted only a few times. The chain couples TRBV4-3 to TRBJ2-1; the match to TRBD2 covers 7 bases. This CDR3 has 13 amino acids. Germline lookup yields CDR1 LGHNA and CDR2 YSLEER. V was clipped by 2 bases and J by 9 bases; unmatched bases: 4. CDR3 residues: CASSQTTSAEQFF. In nucleotides, the CDR3 is TGCGCCAGCAGCCAAACCACTAGCGCTGAGCAGTTCTTC.

The chain has TRBV7-9 and TRBJ2-3; unclear D gene. The length of the CDR3 is 11 residues. The germline V gene encodes CDR1 SEHNR and CDR2 FQNEAQ (reference sequence). V lost 5 bases and J 1 base, leaving 1 base between the germline ends. CDR3 loop: CASSRTDTQYF. The CDR3 region has the DNA TGTGCCAGCAGCCGCACAGATACGCAGTATTTT.

The chain combines TRBV3-1 (or the pseudogene TRBV3-2) with TRBJ2-7, with TRBD2 identical over 14 bases. The V segment lost 4 bases and the J segment 3 bases; nucleotides outside the gene matches: 11. The length of the CDR3 is 18 residues. The germline CDR1 and CDR2 sequences are LGHDT and YNNKEL (reference sequence). This CDR3 is CASSRSGTSGGFYYEQYF. The CDR3, as DNA: TGTGCCAGCAGCCGATCCGGGACTAGCGGGGGCTTCTACTACGAGCAGTACTTC.

The CDR3 bases are TGTGCCAGCAGCGCCAGAGGGGTTGGGGACCTAAATGAAAAACTGTTTTTT. This translates into CASSARGVGDLNEKLFF. The chain links TRBV9 to TRBJ1-4, with D possibly matching TRBD1 (5 bases). Germline CDR1 SGDLS, CDR2 YYNGEE. V dropped 3 bases and J dropped 5 bases, with 20 bases sitting between them. The CDR3 runs to 17 residues.

CDR3 DNA sequence: TGTGCCTGGAGTGTAGACGGTAATCAGCCCCAGCATTTT. This codes for CAWSVDGNQPQHF. J is TRBJ1-5 and V is TRBV30; D unresolved. CDR3 length equals 13 residues. Germline loops: CDR1 GTSNPN, CDR2 SVGIG (reference sequence). V lost 0 bases and J 4 bases, leaving 7 bases between the germline ends.

This clone was seen once. The CDR3 loop reads CASSQGTSNTEAFF. The CDR3 region has the DNA TGTGCCAGCAGCCAAGGGACATCAAACACTGAAGCTTTCTTT. The chain has TRBV3-1 (or the pseudogene TRBV3-2) and TRBJ1-1; D is possibly TRBD1 (5 bases). V lost 1 base and J lost 2, with 8 bases in between. Per germline, CDR1 LGHDT and CDR2 YNNKEL (reference sequence). The CDR3 contains 14 residues.

The V gene is TRBV4-1, the J gene TRBJ2-5; D tentatively reads TRBD1 or TRBD2 (7 bases each). V lost 4 bases and J lost 5, with 17 bases in between. This CDR3 is built from 15 residues. From germline, CDR1 is MGHRA and CDR2 YSYEKL. This CDR3 reads CASSRAGGGLETQYF. CDR3 sequence (DNA): TGCGCCAGCAGCCGGGCAGGGGGAGGGCTCGAGACCCAGTACTTC.

This clone appeared once. The chain couples TRBV27 to TRBJ1-2; no clear D. This CDR3 is built from 14 residues. Germline CDR1 and CDR2: MNHEY and SMNVEV (reference sequence). Trimming took off 6 bases at V and 2 bases at J, with 13 bases between the two ends. CDR3 protein: CASSPDWRNYGYTF. The CDR3 DNA follows: TGTGCCAGCAGCCCAGATTGGAGGAACTATGGCTACACCTTC.

A few counts support this clone. The chain joins TRBV2 to TRBJ1-5; 7 bases align to TRBD1. This CDR3 is built from 14 residues. J gave up 3 bases and V 4 bases, and 3 bases lay outside the gene matches. The germline V gene has CDR1 SNHLY and CDR2 FYNNEI. DNA of the CDR3: TGTGCCAGCAGTGGACAGGGACTCAATCAGCCCCAGCATTTT. It translates to CASSGQGLNQPQHF.